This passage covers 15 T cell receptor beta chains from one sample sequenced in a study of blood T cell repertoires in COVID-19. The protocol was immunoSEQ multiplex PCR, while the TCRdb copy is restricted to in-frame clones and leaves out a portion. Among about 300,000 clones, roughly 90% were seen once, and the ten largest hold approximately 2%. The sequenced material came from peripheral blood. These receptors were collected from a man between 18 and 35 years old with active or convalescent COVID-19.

CDR3 bases: TGTGCCAGCAGTGGGGGACAGGGGGTCTACACCTTC. Its protein is CASSGGQGVYTF. The rearrangement uses TRBV25-1 and TRBJ1-2; 11 bases are a match to TRBD1. Per the germline V gene, CDR1 is MGHDK and CDR2 is SYGVNS. V shed 4 bases, J shed 10 bases, and the junction held 2 bases outside the gene matches. CDR3 length: 12 residues.

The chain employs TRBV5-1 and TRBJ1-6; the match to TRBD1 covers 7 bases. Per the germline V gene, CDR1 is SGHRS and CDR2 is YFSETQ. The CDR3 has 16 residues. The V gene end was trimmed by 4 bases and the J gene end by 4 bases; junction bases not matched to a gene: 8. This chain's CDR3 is CASSLGQATYNSPLHF. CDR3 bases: TGCGCCAGCAGCCTAGGACAGGCGACGTATAATTCACCCCTCCACTTT.

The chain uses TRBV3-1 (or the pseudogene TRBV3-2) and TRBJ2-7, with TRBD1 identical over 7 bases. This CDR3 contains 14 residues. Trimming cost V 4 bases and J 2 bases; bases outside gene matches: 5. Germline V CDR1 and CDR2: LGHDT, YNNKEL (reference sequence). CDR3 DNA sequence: TGTGCCAGCAGCCCCCCAGGGGGTCCCTACGAGCAGTACTTC. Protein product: CASSPPGGPYEQYF.

The CDR3 DNA follows: TGTGCCAGCGTGCCGCGGGGGGTCTACAATGAGCAGTTCTTC. As protein: CASVPRGVYNEQFF. The V gene is TRBV5-6, the J gene TRBJ2-1; 8 positions agree with TRBD2. Germline trimming cut 7 bases from V and 3 bases from J; bases unmatched to any gene: 6. Per the germline V gene, CDR1 is SGHDT and CDR2 is YYEEEE. This CDR3 region has 14 residues.

CDR3 DNA sequence: TGCAGCGTGGCCCGACAGGGTGCGGCAGGGACGGAGGTAGATACGCAGTATTTT. Its protein product is CSVARQGAAGTEVDTQYF. This sequence joins TRBV29-1 and TRBJ2-3; 7 bases align to TRBD1. The V gene end was trimmed by 6 bases and the J gene end by 5 bases; junction bases not matched to a gene: 23. Germline lookup yields CDR1 SQVTM and CDR2 ANQGSEA. The CDR3 runs 18 residues.

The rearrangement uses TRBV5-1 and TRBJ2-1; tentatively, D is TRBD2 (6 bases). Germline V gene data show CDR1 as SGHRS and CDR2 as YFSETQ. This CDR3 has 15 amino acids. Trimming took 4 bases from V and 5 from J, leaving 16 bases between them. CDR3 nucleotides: TGCGCCAGCAGCCCCCCCGGGAGCGAGAACAATGAGCAGTTCTTC. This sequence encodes CASSPPGSENNEQFF.

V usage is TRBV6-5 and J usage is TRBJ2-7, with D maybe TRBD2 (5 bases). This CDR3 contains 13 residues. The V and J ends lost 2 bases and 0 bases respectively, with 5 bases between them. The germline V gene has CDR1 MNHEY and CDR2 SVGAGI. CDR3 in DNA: TGTGCCAGCAGTTACGAGGGCTCCTACGAGCAGTACTTC. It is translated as CASSYEGSYEQYF.

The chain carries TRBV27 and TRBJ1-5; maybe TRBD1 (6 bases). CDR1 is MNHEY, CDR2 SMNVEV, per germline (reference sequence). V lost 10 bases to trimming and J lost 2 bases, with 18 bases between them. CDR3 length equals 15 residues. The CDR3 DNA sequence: TGTGCCACCTCAAGGGGGTCCGGGGGCAATCAGCCCCAGCATTTT. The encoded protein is CATSRGSGGNQPQHF.

CDR3 sequence: CASSVGSGREETQYF. For the CDR3, the DNA is TGCGCCAGCAGTGTTGGTAGCGGGAGGGAAGAGACCCAGTACTTC. The V gene is TRBV10-1, the J gene TRBJ2-5, with 11 bases matching TRBD2. V shed 4 bases and J 3 bases; nucleotides not matched to a gene: 4. The CDR3 consists of 15 residues. Germline values: CDR1 WNHNN, CDR2 SYGVQD (reference sequence).

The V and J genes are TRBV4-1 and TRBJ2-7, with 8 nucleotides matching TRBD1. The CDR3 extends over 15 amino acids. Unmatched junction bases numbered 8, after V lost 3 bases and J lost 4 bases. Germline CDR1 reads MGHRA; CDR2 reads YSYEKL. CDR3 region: CASSQGQALRYEQYF. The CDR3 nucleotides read TGCGCCAGCAGCCAGGGACAGGCCCTAAGGTACGAGCAGTACTTC.

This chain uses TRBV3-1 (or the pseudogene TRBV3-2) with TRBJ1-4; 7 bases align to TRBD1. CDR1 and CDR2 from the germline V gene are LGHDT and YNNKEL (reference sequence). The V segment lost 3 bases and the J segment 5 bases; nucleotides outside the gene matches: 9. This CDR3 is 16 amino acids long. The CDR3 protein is CASSQGKGQANEKLFF. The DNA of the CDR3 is TGTGCCAGCAGCCAGGGAAAAGGACAGGCAAATGAAAAACTGTTTTTT.

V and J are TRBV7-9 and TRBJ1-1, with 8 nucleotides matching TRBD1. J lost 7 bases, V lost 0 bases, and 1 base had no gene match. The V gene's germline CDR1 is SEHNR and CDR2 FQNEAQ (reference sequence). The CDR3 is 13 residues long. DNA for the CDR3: TGTGCCAGCAGCTTAGCGGGACAGGTTGAAGCTTTCTTT. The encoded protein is CASSLAGQVEAFF.

CDR3 coding DNA: TGTGCCAGCAGTTTTGCGGGCAGGGGCCAGCCCCAGCATTTT. This gives the protein CASSFAGRGQPQHF. The V and J genes are TRBV27 and TRBJ1-5, with a tentative D call TRBD1 (6 bases). V was cut by 3 bases and J by 7 bases, with 13 bases left in between. From germline, CDR1 is MNHEY and CDR2 SMNVEV (reference sequence). The CDR3 extends over 14 amino acids.

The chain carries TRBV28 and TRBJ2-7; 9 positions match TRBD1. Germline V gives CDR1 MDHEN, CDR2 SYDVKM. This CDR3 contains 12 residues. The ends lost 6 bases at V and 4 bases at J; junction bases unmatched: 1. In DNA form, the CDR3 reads TGTGCCAGCAGGACAGGGGGGTACGAGCAGTACTTC. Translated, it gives CASRTGGYEQYF. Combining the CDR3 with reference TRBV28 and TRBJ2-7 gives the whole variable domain DVKVTQSSRYLVKRTGEKVFLECVQDMDHENMFWYRQDPGLGLRLIYFSYDVKMKEKGDIPEGYSVSREKKERFSLILESASTNQTSMYLCASRTGGYEQYFGPGTRLTVT.

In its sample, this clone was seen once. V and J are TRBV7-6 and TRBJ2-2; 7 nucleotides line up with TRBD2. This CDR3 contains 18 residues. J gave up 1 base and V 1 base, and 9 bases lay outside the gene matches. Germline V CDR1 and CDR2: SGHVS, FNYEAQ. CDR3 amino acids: CASSLVPPGRVNTGELFF. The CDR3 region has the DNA TGTGCCAGCAGCTTAGTCCCCCCAGGGAGGGTGAACACCGGGGAGCTGTTTTTT.